The subject of this entry is one T cell receptor beta chain. As handled by the study authors: Nucleated cell number was recorded as an estimate derived from reference gene primer amplification. Sequencing used immunoSEQ multiplex PCR; TCRdb keeps in-frame clones, though not all of them. V and J calls and clone size are those listed in that table; D and trimming were worked out from the DNA. This table has approximately 250,000 clones, around 89% appearing once. The data belong to a study of blood T cell repertoires in COVID-19. Study summary: Sources were T cells, B-cell-depleted T cells, or PBMCs; the material itself was cDNA or gDNA.

The receptor was isolated from a woman between 35 and 50 years old with acute COVID-19. The sample consisted of PBMCs or T cells enriched from blood (not recorded which).

The CDR3 bases are TGCGCCAGCAGCTTGTTGGGCCGAGAACAGATGAACACTGAAGCTTTCTTT. Translating gives CASSLLGREQMNTEAFF. The chain joins TRBV5-1 to TRBJ1-1, with D hard to call. In germline, CDR1 is SGHRS, CDR2 YFSETQ. CDR3 length: 17 residues. Trimming removed 1 base from V and 0 bases from J, with 16 bases in between.